This TCR beta chain was found in a study of CD8+ T cells in alopecia areata. Regarding the study as a whole: Lesional scalp exceeded normal scalp in clonality, especially in alopecia totalis/universalis. Besides other cells, scalp samples also yield sequences of resident alphabeta T cells from normal skin. In patients, TCRs were shared less clearly than in mice, and HLA may possibly be involved.

Following extraction, RNA underwent reverse transcription to cDNA, which served as the sequencing template. Produced via immunoSEQ multiplex PCR; TCRdb's table is partial and in-frame only. In the table there are 200,000 to 250,000 clones, roughly 56% of which are singletons. Researchers picked out CD4+ and CD8+ T cells from PBMCs by sorting. There are a few counts of this clone. Its antigen remains unknown. In germline, CDR1 is SGHDT, CDR2 YYEEEE. V was cut by 3 bases and J by 2 bases, with 5 bases left in between. This CDR3 contains 12 residues. The chain links TRBV5-6 to TRBJ1-2; D unresolved. Sequencing was performed on CD8+ T cells sorted from blood. The sequence was collected from a human donor in good health. CDR3 nucleotides: TGTGCCAGCAGCTCCGTGAACTATGGCTACACCTTC. It yields the protein CASSSVNYGYTF.